The clone carrying this T cell receptor (beta chain) has just a few counts. This record comes from a study of T cell changes during pregnancy in multiple sclerosis. Profiled with immunoSEQ multiplex PCR; TCRdb holds only in-frame clones, not every one. The sample includes around 85,000 clones, roughly nine tenths of them seen just once. Trimming cost V 4 bases and J 1 base; bases outside gene matches: 8. Germline lookup yields CDR1 MDHEN and CDR2 SYDVKM. The CDR3 contains 16 residues. The sequence was obtained from a female donor in good health, serving as a control in a pregnancy study. Some clones in this sample may be carry-over from other donors' samples. The chain links TRBV28 to TRBJ2-7, with 9 bases aligning to TRBD1. Material: PBMCs, obtained in the first trimester of pregnancy. The chain's CDR3 is CASSSPQDRGSYEQYF. DNA of the CDR3: TGTGCCAGCAGTTCTCCCCAGGACAGGGGTTCCTACGAGCAGTACTTC.